The rows below give T cell receptor beta chains drawn from one sample of a study of early T cells in non-severe SARS-CoV-2 infection. A single record per CDR3 protein comes from TCRdb applying MiXCR to the 5' RACE reads. The sample records some 67,000 distinct CDR3 sequences, roughly 15% being singletons. The source material was whole blood. These receptors were taken from an adult who was a healthcare worker with PCR-confirmed SARS-CoV-2 infection or an uninfected control (not recorded which). CDR3s include the opening cysteine and the closing phenylalanine or tryptophan. A D gene is named only where the DNA matches it firmly. The size of a clone is reported for some rows only, either as once, few or many, or as a class for expanded clones.

>TRBV29-1|TRBJ1-6|few|-
TGCAGCGTGTCACAGGCGGTTAATTCACCCCTCCACTTT
CSVSQAVNSPLHF
>TRBV20-1|TRBJ1-1|many|-
TGCAGTGCTTCATCACAGGGCATCACTGAAGCTTTCTTT
CSASSQGITEAFF
>TRBV6-1|TRBJ1-5|few|-
TGTGCCAGCAGAGTTGGGGGGTTCAGCAATCAGCCCCAGCATTTT
CASRVGGFSNQPQHF
>TRBV29-1|TRBJ1-1|-|-
TGCAGCGTTGTAATTCTCGCGAGGAACACTGAAGCTTTCTTT
CSVVILARNTEAFF
>TRBV7-2|TRBJ2-7|few|-
TGTGCCAGCAGCCGTCCAGGCACCTACGAGCAGTACTTC
CASSRPGTYEQYF
>TRBV12-3/TRBV12-4|TRBJ1-1|many|-
TGTGCCAGCAGTTTAACACAGGCAACCGAAGCTTTCTTT
CASSLTQATEAFF
>TRBV28|TRBJ2-1|once|TRBD2
TGTGCCAGCAGCACTAGCGGGGGGAGCAATGAGCAGTTCTTC
CASSTSGGSNEQFF
>TRBV7-9|TRBJ2-1|many|TRBD2
TGTGCCAGCAGCGACGTAGCGGGGGACCTCTCCTACAATGAGCAGCTCTTC
CASSDVAGDLSYNEQLF
>TRBV5-1|TRBJ2-3|few|-
TGCGCCAGCAGCTTGGAAGGGGCCCATAAAGATACGCAGTATTTT
CASSLEGAHKDTQYF
>TRBV11-3|TRBJ2-1|many|TRBD1
TGTGCCAGCAGCTTACTTACAGGGGCGGTGGGCCGTAATGAGCAGTTCTTC
CASSLLTGAVGRNEQFF
>TRBV21-1|TRBJ2-7|few|-
TGTGCCAGCAATATCGGTCCTTACTTCTACGAGCAGTACTTC
CASNIGPYFYEQYF
>TRBV11-2|TRBJ2-3|-|TRBD2
TGTGCCAGCAGCTTTGTAGCGGGGGAGCGATATACGCAGTATTTT
CASSFVAGERYTQYF
>TRBV29-1|TRBJ1-1|few|TRBD1
TGCAGCGTTGACTACAGGGGGAACACTGAAGCTTTCTTT
CSVDYRGNTEAFF
>TRBV5-1|TRBJ1-5|-|TRBD1
TGCGCCAGCAGCCCCCAGGGGGCTGGGCAGCCCCAGCATTTT
CASSPQGAGQPQHF
>TRBV19|TRBJ2-3|few|TRBD1
TGTGCCAGTACTAGGACAGGCCTCACAGATACGCAGTATTTT
CASTRTGLTDTQYF
>TRBV21-1|TRBJ1-2|-|-
TGTGCCAGCAGCTCTCCGGGACAGGCTGGTAAAGGGCTTGGCTACACCTTC
CASSSPGQAGKGLGYTF
>TRBV2|TRBJ1-4|-|TRBD1
TGTGCCAGCAGTGAAAGGAGGACAGGAAATGAAAAACTGTTTTTT
CASSERRTGNEKLFF
>TRBV28|TRBJ2-1|few|-
TGTGCCAGCAGTTCTAGCTTTGCGGAAACTACCTACAATGAGCAGTTCTTC
CASSSSFAETTYNEQFF
>TRBV7-2|TRBJ1-5|many|-
TGTGCCAGCAGCTTAGCGCTCCGGCCAGGCCCATATAGCAATCAGCCCCAGCATTTT
CASSLALRPGPYSNQPQHF
>TRBV13|TRBJ2-7|few|TRBD1
TGTGCCAGCAGCTCCCGGACAGGGAGGTACGAGCAGTACTTC
CASSSRTGRYEQYF